A single sample gave rise to the 24 T cell receptor beta chains below, sequenced in a study of a mutant IDH1 vaccine in newly diagnosed glioma. The assay was immunoSEQ multiplex PCR, and TCRdb's table has in-frame clones only and misses some. Altogether more than 35,000 clones are present, 81% being singletons, with the ten largest covering approximately 4.7%. The antigens for these receptors are not known. Indicated time point: week 35, safety follow-up. Doses comprised 300 ug of mutant IDH1 20-mer peptide each, plus topical imiquimod. Sequencing was performed on PBMCs, taken from a glioma patient whose treatment included an IDH1 peptide vaccine. The receptors originated from a woman between 35 and 50 years old with glioma. Some clones in this sample may be carry-over from other donors' samples.

The chain joins TRBV29-1 to TRBJ2-4; TRBD2 agrees at 8 bases. The CDR3 is 13 amino acids. V was clipped by 5 bases and J by 3 bases; unmatched bases: 3. Germline CDR1 reads SQVTM; CDR2 reads ANQGSEA. The CDR3 reads CSVFGGDKNIQYF. As DNA, the CDR3 is TGCAGCGTTTTCGGGGGGGACAAAAACATTCAGTACTTC.

This clone was found a few times. The CDR3 here is CASSLAPSRGGNNEQFF. For the CDR3, the DNA is TGTGCCAGCAGCTTAGCGCCTTCACGGGGTGGTAACAATGAGCAGTTCTTC. The chain has TRBV11-3 and TRBJ2-1; possible D gene TRBD2, 5 bases. The germline V gene encodes CDR1 SGHNT and CDR2 YENEEA. The CDR3 runs 17 residues. The V end lost 1 base, the J end lost 5 bases, and 18 bases lay between the germline ends.

This rearrangement joins TRBV4-3 to TRBJ1-2; possibly TRBD1 for D (6 bases). Germline values: CDR1 LGHNA, CDR2 YSLEER. Trimming removed 3 bases at V and 4 bases at J, with 15 bases between. The CDR3 sequence is 15 residues long. The CDR3 spells CASSHDRLNTYGYTF. The CDR3 nucleotides read TGCGCCAGCAGCCACGACAGGTTAAATACCTATGGCTACACCTTC.

The V gene is TRBV5-5, the J gene TRBJ1-4; D perhaps matches TRBD1 (6 bases). V was shortened by 2 bases and J by 5 bases, with 13 bases between the two germline ends. The CDR3 is 15 residues long. CDR1 and CDR2 (germline): SGHKS, YYEKEE (reference sequence). The CDR3: CASSFEGQGNEKLFF. In DNA, the CDR3 is TGTGCCAGCAGCTTCGAAGGTCAGGGGAATGAAAAACTGTTTTTT.

The V and J genes are TRBV9 and TRBJ1-1, with D possibly matching TRBD1 (5 bases). Germline assignment: CDR1 SGDLS and CDR2 YYNGEE. Trimming shortened V by 4 bases and J by 1 base, and 11 bases separated the two germline ends. The CDR3 is 14 residues long. CDR3 DNA: TGTGCCAGCAGCCTCGGGACCCGGAACACTGAAGCTTTCTTT. This codes for CASSLGTRNTEAFF.

The V and J genes are TRBV5-1 and TRBJ2-2, with a weak D call TRBD1 (5 bases). Germline lookup yields CDR1 SGHRS and CDR2 YFSETQ. The CDR3 spans 15 residues. V was shortened by 0 bases and J by 6 bases, with 12 bases between the two germline ends. The CDR3 reads CASSLGIDSAGELFF. The CDR3 nucleotides read TGCGCCAGCAGCTTGGGTATCGACAGCGCCGGGGAGCTGTTTTTT.

This clone was seen a handful of times. The CDR3 here is CASSNTGPGEKLFF. The CDR3 DNA reads TGTGCCAGCAGTAATACGGGCCCTGGCGAAAAACTGTTTTTT. The genes are TRBV6-5 and TRBJ1-4; no clear D. Per the germline V gene, CDR1 is MNHEY and CDR2 is SVGAGI. Trimming stripped 5 bases from V and 8 bases from J, with 15 bases between. The CDR3 totals 14 residues.

A few counts support this clone. The chain employs TRBV4-1 and TRBJ2-5; 10 bases are shared with TRBD2. CDR1 and CDR2 from the germline V gene are MGHRA and YSYEKL. CDR3 length equals 15 residues. Trimming cost V 0 bases and J 7 bases; bases outside gene matches: 5. The CDR3, as DNA: TGCGCCAGCAGCCAAGATAGGACTAGCGGCCTGACCCAGTACTTC. Translated: CASSQDRTSGLTQYF.

The J gene is TRBJ2-5, the V gene TRBV5-8, with 11 nucleotides matching TRBD2. V shed 4 bases and J 5 bases; nucleotides not matched to a gene: 10. Germline assignment: CDR1 SGHTS and CDR2 YDEGEE. The CDR3 totals 16 residues. The CDR3 loop reads CASSGLTSGAEETQYF. The CDR3 DNA sequence: TGTGCCAGCAGCGGATTGACTAGCGGGGCTGAGGAGACCCAGTACTTC.

The chain links TRBV27 to TRBJ1-2, with D perhaps matching TRBD1 (5 bases). This CDR3 is built from 14 residues. The V gene's germline CDR1 is MNHEY and CDR2 SMNVEV (reference sequence). V lost 4 bases and J 4 bases, leaving 13 bases between the germline ends. The CDR3, as DNA: TGTGCCAGCAGTTCAAGGGGTACCGGCTATGGCTACACCTTC. It is translated as CASSSRGTGYGYTF.

The CDR3 here is CASSKGLAGPTPGEQYF. CDR3 in DNA: TGTGCCAGCAGCAAGGGACTAGCGGGCCCTACCCCAGGCGAGCAGTACTTC. The chain uses TRBV7-8 and TRBJ2-7, with 12 bases aligning to TRBD2. The CDR3 runs to 17 residues. The J segment lost 6 bases and the V segment lost 5 bases, leaving 14 bases of the junction unmatched. The V gene's germline CDR1 is SGHVS and CDR2 FQNEAQ.

The chain has TRBV7-8 and TRBJ2-5; TRBD2 matches 8 bases. CDR1 and CDR2 (germline): SGHVS, FQNEAQ. The J segment lost 3 bases and the V segment lost 2 bases, leaving 11 bases of the junction unmatched. CDR3 length equals 17 residues. CDR3 DNA: TGTGCCAGCAGCTTACCTCGAAGACTAGCGACGAAAGAGACCCAGTACTTC. Its protein product is CASSLPRRLATKETQYF.

This chain joins TRBV15 and TRBJ1-3; tentative D call: TRBD1 (5 bases). Germline CDR1 is LNHNV and CDR2 is YYDKDF (reference sequence). The CDR3 spans 15 residues. Trimming pared 3 bases from V and 1 base from J, leaving 10 bases between. This CDR3 is CATSSGGGSGNTIYF. The CDR3 DNA reads TGTGCCACCAGCAGTGGGGGGGGGTCTGGAAACACCATATATTTT.

The CDR3 region has the DNA TGTGCCAGCAGTGTGAGCGGGGGGACCGGGGAGCTGTTTTTT. This sequence encodes CASSVSGGTGELFF. The chain carries TRBV27 and TRBJ2-2, with TRBD2 matching over 9 bases. The CDR3 totals 14 residues. Per germline, CDR1 MNHEY and CDR2 SMNVEV (reference sequence). The V and J ends lost 5 bases and 5 bases, in that order; junction bases with no gene match: 3.

V and J are TRBV5-4 and TRBJ1-6; D uncertain. V lost 9 bases, J lost 7 bases, and 17 bases lay in between. Germline assignment: CDR1 SGHNT and CDR2 YYREEE (reference sequence). The CDR3 consists of 14 residues. CDR3 DNA sequence: TGTGCCACCCGGTGGGGAGCCGGCAATTCACCCCTCCACTTT. It specifies CATRWGAGNSPLHF.

V is TRBV2 and J is TRBJ2-1; D is perhaps TRBD1 (6 bases). Trimming pared 10 bases from V and 7 bases from J, leaving 20 bases between. The germline V gene has CDR1 SNHLY and CDR2 FYNNEI. The CDR3 spans 14 residues. The CDR3 nucleotides are TGTGCCACGCCTAACCAGGGGCGTCTTAATGAGCAGTTCTTC. This sequence encodes CATPNQGRLNEQFF.

This chain connects TRBV6-1 to TRBJ1-4, with D unresolved. The length of the CDR3 is 12 residues. With 3 bases removed from V and 8 bases from J, the gap between germline ends came to 7 bases. Germline V lookup: CDR1 MNHNS, CDR2 SASEGT. CDR3 region: CASSDRWEKLFF. In DNA, the CDR3 is TGTGCCAGCAGTGACCGTTGGGAAAAACTGTTTTTT.

The J gene is TRBJ2-1, the V gene TRBV28, with 10 bases that match TRBD2. The germline gives CDR1 MDHEN, CDR2 SYDVKM. The length of the CDR3 is 12 residues. CDR3 DNA sequence: TGTGGGTCTAGCGGGGGATTAGTTGAGCAGTTCTTC. It encodes CGSSGGLVEQFF.

The rearrangement uses TRBV6-6 and TRBJ1-2; no clear D gene. Trimming removed 5 bases at V and 4 bases at J, with 17 bases between. Germline assignment: CDR1 MNHNY and CDR2 SVGAGI (reference sequence). CDR3 size: 15 residues. Written as DNA, the CDR3 is TGTGCCAGCAGTAAACTGTCCCAACCGGGCTATGGCTACACCTTC. This gives the protein CASSKLSQPGYGYTF.

V is TRBV19 and J is TRBJ2-6; 8 bases match TRBD1. With 5 bases clipped from V and 4 bases from J, the junction kept 4 bases outside the gene matches. The CDR3 sequence is 15 residues long. CDR1 LNHDA and CDR2 SQIVND come from the germline V gene (reference sequence). In nucleotides, the CDR3 is TGTGCCAGTAGTTACCGGGACAGGGGGGCCAACGTCCTGACTTTC. Translation gives CASSYRDRGANVLTF.

This clone was seen a few times. This chain uses TRBV6-5 with TRBJ1-1, with TRBD1 as a possible D gene (5 bases). The V and J ends lost 6 bases and 4 bases respectively, with 15 bases between them. Germline V lookup: CDR1 MNHEY, CDR2 SVGAGI. The CDR3 length is 14 residues. In nucleotides, the CDR3 is TGTGCCAGCAGGAGGGAGGGGCAAAGCACTGAAGCTTTCTTT. Translation: CASRREGQSTEAFF.

The rearrangement links TRBV4-3 to TRBJ2-7; D gene ambiguous. This CDR3 has 16 residues. Looked up from germline, CDR1 is LGHNA and CDR2 is YSLEER. The V end was cut by 0 bases, the J end by 6 bases, with 18 bases between. The CDR3 DNA reads as TGCGCCAGCAGCCAAGATCTTTGGGGTGTAGGGCCCGAGCAGTACTTC. This sequence encodes CASSQDLWGVGPEQYF.

The rearrangement joins TRBV6-1 to TRBJ2-7, with 10 bases matching TRBD2. Germline CDR1 is MNHNS and CDR2 is SASEGT. The trim removed 6 bases at V and 7 bases at J, leaving 9 bases unmatched. The CDR3 contains 14 residues. CDR3 sequence reads: CASRALAGVGEQYF. The CDR3 region has the DNA TGTGCCAGCAGGGCTCTAGCGGGAGTCGGAGAGCAGTACTTC.

This clone was seen once. J is TRBJ1-5 and V is TRBV15; D may be TRBD1 (5 bases). Trimming took 5 bases from V and 3 from J, leaving 20 bases between them. Per germline, CDR1 LNHNV and CDR2 YYDKDF (reference sequence). This CDR3 has 17 amino acids. The CDR3 here is CATSEGTGTVNNQPQHF. The CDR3, as DNA: TGTGCCACCAGCGAGGGGACCGGGACGGTGAACAATCAGCCCCAGCATTTT.